The sequence of this T cell receptor (beta chain) was determined in a study of blood T cell repertoires in COVID-19. Study information: The United States, Italy and Spain were the sources of the acute and convalescent COVID-19 samples. In each case, the material was cDNA or gDNA derived from T cells, B-cell-depleted T cells, or PBMCs.

Original handling: Researchers report that nucleated cell counts were estimated from reference gene primer amplification. Method: immunoSEQ multiplex PCR; TCRdb's copy keeps in-frame clones and lacks some. That table is the source of V, J and clone size, and D and trimming were worked out from the DNA. The table includes under 70,000 clones, 91% detected once. In germline, CDR1 is MNHEY, CDR2 SVGAGI. CDR3 length: 15 residues. Trimming at V came to 5 bases and at J to 9 bases, leaving 8 bases not matched to a gene. This clone was observed once. The source is an older woman with active or convalescent COVID-19. V and J are TRBV6-5 and TRBJ2-1; the match to TRBD2 covers 12 bases. The specimen sequenced was peripheral blood. The DNA of the CDR3 is TGTGCCAGCAGTAAACTAGCGGGAGGTTCTCGTGAGCAGTTCTTC. Translating it yields CASSKLAGGSREQFF.